A single T cell receptor beta chain is shown here with its context. Its antigen is still unknown. The data were taken from a study of T cell responses to AZD1222 COVID-19 vaccine. Study results and limitations: Clonal diversity was possibly underestimated; the donors were predominantly white British and more often female.

V was cut by 2 bases and J by 7 bases, with 12 bases left in between. Germline V gene lookup returns CDR1 SNHLY and CDR2 FYNNEI. This CDR3 spans 14 amino acids. Measured with immunoSEQ multiplex PCR; TCRdb has only the in-frame clones, and not every one. The table lists 150,000 or so clones, about nine tenths of them singletons, with more than 4.5% in the top ten. The sequences come from peripheral blood, collected on day 0 of AZD1222 vaccination. The sequence was collected from an adult in good health. The chain employs TRBV2 and TRBJ1-5; a possible D gene is TRBD1 (5 bases). CDR3 bases: TGTGCCAGCAGTGAACTGGACATCCCCCAGCCCCAGCATTTT. Protein product: CASSELDIPQPQHF.